This record concerns one T cell receptor (beta chain) sequence. This specimen comes from a study of control samples from healthy donors and cancer patients. This CDR3 spans 17 amino acids. After removal of 5 bases from V and 4 bases from J, the junction contained 13 bases not matched to a gene. CDR1 and CDR2 from the germline V gene are SSHAT and FNYEAQ (reference sequence). Clones were read by immunoSEQ multiplex PCR, and TCRdb kept only the in-frame ones, dropping some. The sample shows some 120,000 clones, approximately 90% of them seen only once. V gene TRBV7-7 combines with J gene TRBJ2-3, with 9 bases matching TRBD2. Sequencing was done on a sample of blood. The sequence was obtained from a young woman in good health. This CDR3 is CASSPHPGAGGPDTQYF. CDR3 DNA: TGTGCCAGCAGCCCCCACCCGGGGGCGGGGGGGCCAGATACGCAGTATTTT.